The 31 T cell receptor beta chains below were found in one sample sequenced in a study of persistence of HIV-infected CD4 T cells. This was the immunoSEQ version 4 assay in survey mode. The method was immunoSEQ multiplex PCR; TCRdb's version includes in-frame clones alone and lacks a portion of them. The sample contains approximately 15,000 clones, about 72% of which appear only once. The antigens of these receptors remain unknown. The stimulus was lysate of CMV-infected fibroblasts, around 10 ug/mL. Responding CD4+ T cells were sorted by upregulation of both CD40 ligand and CD69. The source was CD4+ T cells sorted from PBMCs after 18-hour stimulation, collected from a patient who received antiretroviral therapy. The receptor source for this set is an adult man with HIV who was CMV-seropositive.

This chain links TRBV28 with TRBJ2-3; D might be TRBD2 (5 bases). The V and J ends lost 6 bases and 3 bases respectively, with 13 bases between them. In germline, CDR1 is MDHEN, CDR2 SYDVKM. The length of the CDR3 is 14 residues. This CDR3 is CASRGNGVTDTQYF. The CDR3 nucleotides read TGTGCCAGCAGGGGAAACGGGGTGACAGATACGCAGTATTTT. The entire variable domain, with the rest obtained from reference TRBV28 and TRBJ2-3, is as follows: DVKVTQSSRYLVKRTGEKVFLECVQDMDHENMFWYRQDPGLGLRLIYFSYDVKMKEKGDIPEGYSVSREKKERFSLILESASTNQTSMYLCASRGNGVTDTQYFGPGTRLTVL.

V and J are TRBV18 and TRBJ1-1; a possible D gene is TRBD1 (5 bases). V lost 4 bases and J 7 bases, leaving 13 bases between the germline ends. The CDR3 has 13 residues. The germline V gene has CDR1 KGHSH and CDR2 LQKENI. CDR3 residues: CASSQGDNLEAFF. DNA of the CDR3: TGTGCCAGCTCACAAGGGGATAACCTTGAAGCTTTCTTT.

The genes are TRBV3-1 (or the pseudogene TRBV3-2) and TRBJ2-1; no reliable D call. The CDR3 totals 15 residues. V was pared by 1 base and J by 12 bases, with 19 bases between. Germline CDR1 reads LGHDT; CDR2 reads YNNKEL (reference sequence). Here the CDR3 reads CASSQGFGGREGQFF. CDR3 coding DNA: TGTGCCAGCAGCCAAGGATTCGGCGGACGAGAAGGGCAGTTCTTC.

V gene TRBV11-3 combines with J gene TRBJ1-1; D remains unclear. The V gene lost 5 bases and the J gene lost 1 base, with 8 bases spanning the gap. The length of the CDR3 is 13 residues. Germline loops: CDR1 SGHNT, CDR2 YENEEA. The CDR3 protein is CASSRSGNTEAFF. DNA for the CDR3: TGTGCCAGCAGCCGGAGCGGGAACACTGAAGCTTTCTTT.

The gene calls are TRBV19 and TRBJ2-6; D call uncertain. Trimming took 7 bases from V and 0 from J, leaving 7 bases between them. The CDR3 has 14 amino acids. Germline lookup yields CDR1 LNHDA and CDR2 SQIVND (reference sequence). As DNA, the CDR3 is TGTGCCAGTACAGTCTTCTCTGGGGCCAACGTCCTGACTTTC. Translating it yields CASTVFSGANVLTF.

The V gene is TRBV2, the J gene TRBJ1-2; 12 bases align to TRBD1. Germline-derived CDR1 and CDR2 are SNHLY and FYNNEI. J was trimmed by 4 bases and V by 2 bases; bases with no gene match: 8. CDR3 length equals 17 residues. The CDR3 sequence: CASSEPGQGAVSYGYTF. The CDR3 coding sequence is TGTGCCAGCAGTGAACCGGGACAGGGGGCCGTTAGCTATGGCTACACCTTC.

V gene TRBV7-9 combines with J gene TRBJ2-7; TRBD1 agrees at 8 bases. Germline CDR1 and CDR2: SEHNR and FQNEAQ (reference sequence). The V and J ends lost 3 bases and 5 bases, in that order; junction bases with no gene match: 18. The CDR3 runs 18 residues. CDR3: CASSFVSLSRTGSDEQYF. The CDR3 DNA follows: TGTGCCAGCAGCTTTGTCTCTTTGTCTCGGACAGGGTCCGACGAGCAGTACTTC.

The chain carries TRBV6-5 and TRBJ2-2; maybe TRBD1 (5 bases). Germline CDR1 reads MNHEY; CDR2 reads SVGAGI. The V end lost 6 bases, the J end lost 6 bases, and 8 bases lay between the germline ends. The CDR3 runs to 12 residues. The CDR3 sequence: CASRGLAGELFF. Written as DNA, the CDR3 is TGTGCCAGCAGGGGGCTCGCCGGGGAGCTGTTTTTT.

The gene calls are TRBV5-4 and TRBJ2-3; D may correspond to TRBD1 or TRBD2 (6 bases each). The V gene lost 2 bases and the J gene lost 6 bases, with 13 bases spanning the gap. CDR1 and CDR2 (germline): SGHNT, YYREEE (reference sequence). The CDR3 is 14 residues long. The CDR3 DNA follows: TGTGCCAGCAGCTTTCGGGGGCGCCTGGATACGCAGTATTTT. It encodes CASSFRGRLDTQYF.

This clone turned up a few times. This rearrangement joins TRBV10-3 to TRBJ1-4; D may be TRBD1 (5 bases). The CDR3 extends over 13 amino acids. CDR1 is ENHRY and CDR2 is SYGVKD in the germline V gene. V was clipped by 6 bases and J by 8 bases, with 13 bases between them. DNA for the CDR3: TGTGCCATCAGGGGGCGTCTAGAGGAAAAACTGTTTTTT. Its protein is CAIRGRLEEKLFF.

The chain is built from TRBV6-5 and TRBJ2-7; 11 nucleotides line up with TRBD2. After removal of 4 bases from V and 2 bases from J, the junction contained 1 base not matched to a gene. Per germline, CDR1 MNHEY and CDR2 SVGAGI. The CDR3 has 14 amino acids. DNA of the CDR3: TGTGCCAGCAGTTTAGCGGGGGGGGCCTACGAGCAGTACTTC. Encoded protein: CASSLAGGAYEQYF.

This clone showed up just once. This sequence joins TRBV12-3 or TRBV12-4 and TRBJ2-7; D may be TRBD1 (5 bases). The CDR3 runs 13 residues. Trimming cost V 1 base and J 4 bases, with 8 bases left between them. CDR3 DNA sequence: TGTGCCAGCAGTTTAGAAAGGGGATACGAGCAGTACTTC. Encoded protein: CASSLERGYEQYF.

Details on this clone: Other DNA sequences within the sample encode an identical CDR3. This rearrangement joins TRBV5-4 to TRBJ2-3; possibly TRBD2 for D (5 bases). Germline V gene sequence: CDR1 SGHNT, CDR2 YYREEE (reference sequence). This CDR3 has 14 residues. The V end was cut by 4 bases, the J end by 0 bases, with 9 bases between. CDR3 bases: TGTGCCAGCAGCCCGGGCGGGAGCACAGATACGCAGTATTTT. Translation: CASSPGGSTDTQYF.

The chain joins TRBV11-3 to TRBJ2-7, with D tentatively TRBD1 or TRBD2 (5 bases each). The germline gives CDR1 SGHNT, CDR2 YENEEA. V lost 1 base and J 3 bases, leaving 7 bases between the germline ends. This CDR3 is 13 amino acids long. This CDR3 is CASSLGGGYEQYF. CDR3 nucleotide sequence: TGTGCCAGCAGCTTAGGTGGGGGCTACGAGCAGTACTTC.

V usage is TRBV18 and J usage is TRBJ2-3, with 16 bases lining up with TRBD2. Trimming cost V 3 bases and J 4 bases; bases outside gene matches: 4. Germline CDR1 KGHSH, CDR2 LQKENI. The CDR3 is made up of 17 amino acids. The CDR3 loop is CASSPGTSGGAPDTQYF. As DNA, the CDR3 is TGTGCCAGCTCACCCGGGACTAGCGGGGGGGCACCAGATACGCAGTATTTT.

This clone was seen only a few times. The chain couples TRBV29-1 to TRBJ2-3; D possibly corresponds to TRBD1 (5 bases). From germline, CDR1 is SQVTM and CDR2 ANQGSEA. The CDR3 has 14 amino acids. V was trimmed by 4 bases and J by 4 bases, leaving 15 bases between them. The CDR3 loop reads CSVGPTLGPDTQYF. CDR3 nucleotide sequence: TGCAGCGTTGGCCCTACCTTGGGGCCAGATACGCAGTATTTT.

The chain is built from TRBV7-7 and TRBJ2-5; the D is unclear. This CDR3 has 15 amino acids. The germline V and J ends were trimmed by 5 bases and 4 bases, with 17 bases remaining between them. Germline values: CDR1 SSHAT, CDR2 FNYEAQ (reference sequence). For the CDR3, the DNA is TGTGCCAGCAGCCCTATTACCCCCTCCTTAGAGACCCAGTACTTC. It is translated as CASSPITPSLETQYF.

V and J are TRBV27 and TRBJ2-7, with 8 bases aligning to TRBD1. Trimming cost V 6 bases and J 2 bases; bases outside gene matches: 6. The germline V gene has CDR1 MNHEY and CDR2 SMNVEV (reference sequence). CDR3 length: 14 residues. CDR3 coding DNA: TGTGCCAGCAGGCCGGGACAGGCTCCCTACGAGCAGTACTTC. It is translated as CASRPGQAPYEQYF.

This chain joins TRBV19 and TRBJ1-2, with TRBD1 matching 9 bases. Trimming removed 3 bases from V and 6 bases from J; junction bases left unmatched: 8. Looked up from germline, CDR1 is LNHDA and CDR2 is SQIVND (reference sequence). This CDR3 region has 15 residues. The CDR3 reads CASSIGTGHGDGYTF. The CDR3 DNA sequence: TGTGCCAGTAGTATTGGGACAGGGCATGGTGATGGCTACACCTTC.

The chain is built from TRBV24-1 and TRBJ2-3; 7 bases line up with TRBD2. V dropped 4 bases and J dropped 4; count of bases not matched to a gene: 7. The CDR3 is 15 residues long. CDR1 KGHDR and CDR2 SFDVKD come from the germline V gene. CDR3 in DNA: TGTGCCACCAGTGAGATGGGAGGGTACCCAGATACGCAGTATTTT. It encodes CATSEMGGYPDTQYF.

This chain connects TRBV4-2 to TRBJ2-7; D is unclear. Trimming stripped 0 bases from V and 2 bases from J, with 11 bases between. CDR3 length equals 15 residues. CDR1 is LGHNA and CDR2 is YNFKEQ in the germline V gene. DNA for the CDR3: TGTGCCAGCAGCCAAGATCTTTCAGGCCCCTACGAGCAGTACTTC. Protein product: CASSQDLSGPYEQYF.

This clone has just a few counts. This chain uses TRBV12-3 or TRBV12-4 with TRBJ1-3; unclear D gene. This CDR3 region has 12 residues. V lost 6 bases and J 3 bases, leaving 6 bases between the germline ends. The CDR3 bases are TGTGCCAGCAGCCCTTTTGGAAACACCATATATTTT. Amino acids: CASSPFGNTIYF.

This clone has only a few counts. For the CDR3, the DNA is TGTGCCAGCAGCTTACAGGGAGACACCGGGGAGCTGTTTTTT. It encodes CASSLQGDTGELFF. The chain uses TRBV7-2 and TRBJ2-2; D is possibly TRBD1 or TRBD2 (5 bases each). V lost 2 bases to trimming and J lost 3 bases, with 7 bases between them. Germline CDR1 reads SGHTA; CDR2 reads FQGNSA. This CDR3 region has 14 residues. The full variable domain, rest sourced from reference TRBV7-2 and TRBJ2-2, is GAGVSQSPSNKVTEKGKDVELRCDPISGHTALYWYRQSLGQGLEFLIYFQGNSAPDKSGLPSDRFSAERTGGSVSTLTIQRTQQEDSAVYLCASSLQGDTGELFFGEGSRLTVL.

The V call is TRBV29-1, the J call TRBJ2-3, with 15 nucleotides matching TRBD2. Germline assignment: CDR1 SQVTM and CDR2 ANQGSEA. Trimming cost V 7 bases and J 5 bases; bases outside gene matches: 4. The CDR3 is made up of 14 amino acids. This CDR3 reads CSATGLAGGDTQYF. The CDR3 coding sequence is TGCAGCGCTACGGGACTAGCGGGGGGAGATACGCAGTATTTT.

The chain uses TRBV5-1 and TRBJ2-3; 7 bases map to TRBD1. The ends lost 1 base at V and 0 bases at J; junction bases unmatched: 2. This CDR3 has 15 residues. CDR1 is SGHRS and CDR2 is YFSETQ in the germline V gene. Here the CDR3 reads CASSLTGVSTDTQYF. As DNA, the CDR3 is TGCGCCAGCAGCTTGACAGGGGTGAGCACAGATACGCAGTATTTT.

This chain uses TRBV11-1 with TRBJ2-1; 9 bases match TRBD2. V lost 2 bases and J lost 7; bases outside the gene matches: 9. This CDR3 contains 16 residues. Germline V gene data show CDR1 as SGHAT and CDR2 as FQDESV (reference sequence). Here the CDR3 reads CASSLLAGVVRNEQFF. The CDR3 nucleotides are TGTGCCAGCAGCTTATTAGCGGGGGTGGTCAGAAATGAGCAGTTCTTC. Variable domain in full (rest from reference TRBV11-1 and TRBJ2-1): EAEVAQSPRYKITEKSQAVAFWCDPISGHATLYWYRQILGQGPELLVQFQDESVVDDSQLPKDRFSAERLKGVDSTLKIQPAELGDSAMYLCASSLLAGVVRNEQFFGPGTRLTVL.

The chain's CDR3 is CASSQEGPQGAYGYTF. CDR3 nucleotides: TGTGCCAGCAGCCAAGAGGGGCCCCAGGGGGCCTATGGCTACACCTTC. The V call is TRBV3-1 (or the pseudogene TRBV3-2), the J call TRBJ1-2; 8 nucleotides align to TRBD1. The CDR3 sequence is 16 residues long. V trimming: 0 bases; J trimming: 4 bases; junction bases outside the gene matches: 7. Germline CDR1 reads LGHDT; CDR2 reads YNNKEL (reference sequence).

The rearrangement uses TRBV5-1 and TRBJ2-3; 7 bases align to TRBD1. Trimming cost V 2 bases and J 2 bases; bases outside gene matches: 8. The CDR3 is made up of 16 amino acids. Germline lookup yields CDR1 SGHRS and CDR2 YFSETQ. The chain's CDR3 is CASSLLGDSTTDTQYF. The CDR3 region has the DNA TGCGCCAGCAGCTTATTGGGGGACAGCACCACAGATACGCAGTATTTT.

The J gene is TRBJ1-2, the V gene TRBV10-3, with D perhaps TRBD1 (5 bases). Germline values: CDR1 ENHRY, CDR2 SYGVKD. This CDR3 region has 14 residues. V was pared by 2 bases and J by 7 bases, with 14 bases between. The chain's CDR3 is CAISEGDLAGGYTF. The CDR3 DNA reads as TGTGCCATCAGTGAGGGGGACCTAGCGGGTGGCTACACCTTC.

This clone ranks as medium-sized. The rearrangement links TRBV9 to TRBJ1-2; D not certain. The CDR3 runs to 13 residues. V lost 1 base and J lost 4, with 8 bases in between. Germline CDR1 SGDLS, CDR2 YYNGEE. CDR3 amino acids: CASSVRGSYGYTF. The CDR3 nucleotides are TGTGCCAGCAGCGTACGAGGGAGCTATGGCTACACCTTC.

The V call is TRBV5-1, the J call TRBJ1-5, with D possibly matching TRBD1 (5 bases). There are 15 residues in the CDR3. CDR1 SGHRS and CDR2 YFSETQ come from the germline V gene. V dropped 0 bases and J dropped 2 bases, with 9 bases sitting between them. In DNA form, the CDR3 reads TGCGCCAGCAGCTTGGCCGGGGGAGGCAATCAGCCCCAGCATTTT. As protein: CASSLAGGGNQPQHF.